These 14 T cell receptor beta chains share one sample of origin, sequenced in a study of cytomegalovirus exposure and HLA in healthy donors. It was with 60 Vbeta and 13 Jbeta primers that the PCR ran. Profiling relied on immunoSEQ multiplex PCR, and the TCRdb table lists in-frame clones only, not all of them. The data hold 150,000 to 200,000 clones, with roughly 84% observed a single time. The material sequenced was PBMCs. The receptors originated from a girl under three years old in good health and CMV-seronegative.

V usage is TRBV7-9 and J usage is TRBJ2-7, with TRBD1 identical over 9 bases. V trimming: 4 bases; J trimming: 4 bases; junction bases outside the gene matches: 8. This CDR3 spans 15 amino acids. Per the germline V gene, CDR1 is SEHNR and CDR2 is FQNEAQ (reference sequence). The CDR3 DNA is TGTGCCAGCAGCTCAGGGGGGACAGGGATTTACGAGCAGTACTTC. Amino acids: CASSSGGTGIYEQYF.

This sequence joins TRBV6-4 and TRBJ2-5; D not certain. The ends were cut back, 2 bases at V and 1 base at J, with 11 bases in the middle. Germline V gives CDR1 MRHNA, CDR2 SNTAGT. The CDR3 runs 15 residues. The CDR3 coding sequence is TGTGCCAGCAGTGACCGGCGACACCCCCAAGAGACCCAGTACTTC. Translated, it gives CASSDRRHPQETQYF.

The chain has TRBV30 and TRBJ2-1, with D unclear. Between the trimmed V and J ends, which lost 5 bases and 0 bases, there was a span of 14 bases. The CDR3 extends over 15 amino acids. The V gene's germline CDR1 is GTSNPN and CDR2 SVGIG (reference sequence). The CDR3 loop is CAWRLGRGSYNEQFF. CDR3 DNA sequence: TGTGCCTGGCGCCTCGGTCGCGGCTCCTACAATGAGCAGTTCTTC.

This clone has just a few counts. The V gene is TRBV4-3, the J gene TRBJ1-3; no reliable D call. Germline lookup yields CDR1 LGHNA and CDR2 YSLEER. The CDR3 has 15 residues. V was shortened by 0 bases and J by 4 bases, with 10 bases between the two germline ends. CDR3 protein: CASSQEISEGNTIYF. The CDR3 coding sequence is TGCGCCAGCAGCCAAGAGATAAGCGAGGGAAACACCATATATTTT.

The rearrangement joins TRBV14 to TRBJ2-3; D is ambiguous. Germline V gene sequence: CDR1 SGHDN, CDR2 FVKESK. The CDR3 sequence is 11 residues long. V lost 3 bases and J lost 5, with 3 bases in between. The CDR3, as DNA: TGTGCCAGCAGCCACGGAGATACGCAGTATTTT. Its translation is CASSHGDTQYF. The full variable domain, with the rest looked up from reference TRBV14 and TRBJ2-3, is EAGVTQFPSHSVIEKGQTVTLRCDPISGHDNLYWYRRVMGKEIKFLLHFVKESKQDESGMPNNRFLAERTGGTYSTLKVQPAELEDSGVYFCASSHGDTQYFGPGTRLTVL.

The chain links TRBV29-1 to TRBJ2-7; 12 positions match TRBD2. After removal of 4 bases from V and 7 bases from J, the junction contained 5 bases not matched to a gene. Germline loops: CDR1 SQVTM, CDR2 ANQGSEA. This CDR3 has 13 amino acids. The chain's CDR3 is CSVVLAGGGEQYF. In DNA, the CDR3 is TGCAGCGTTGTACTAGCGGGAGGCGGGGAGCAGTACTTC.

This clone was picked up a small number of times. The V gene is TRBV7-2, the J gene TRBJ2-7, with D possibly being TRBD2 (6 bases). Germline CDR1 is SGHTA and CDR2 is FQGNSA. V lost 0 bases, J lost 0 bases, and 9 bases lay in between. The CDR3 runs to 15 residues. The CDR3 DNA is TGTGCCAGCAGCTTAGCGGGGAGGAGCTCCTACGAGCAGTACTTC. It specifies CASSLAGRSSYEQYF.

Notes on this clone: In the same sample, other DNA sequences code for this CDR3. This chain joins TRBV5-4 and TRBJ2-2, with 11 bases lining up with TRBD2. Germline CDR1 is SGHNT and CDR2 is YYREEE (reference sequence). The CDR3 is 16 amino acids. The trim removed 4 bases at V and 6 bases at J, leaving 8 bases unmatched. Here the CDR3 DNA reads TGTGCCAGCAGCGGTGCGCCGGGACTAGCGGCCGGGGAGCTGTTTTTT. This codes for CASSGAPGLAAGELFF. The whole variable domain, filled in from reference TRBV5-4 and TRBJ2-2, reads ETGVTQSPTHLIKTRGQQVTLRCSSQSGHNTVSWYQQALGQGPQFIFQYYREEENGRGNFPPRFSGLQFPNYSSELNVNALELDDSALYLCASSGAPGLAAGELFFGEGSRLTVL.

V gene TRBV5-4 combines with J gene TRBJ1-2; D possibly corresponds to TRBD1 (5 bases). Germline assignment: CDR1 SGHNT and CDR2 YYREEE (reference sequence). Trimming left V 1 base short and J 8 bases short, with 12 bases between. This CDR3 region has 13 residues. The CDR3 here is CASSLQGNWGYTF. In nucleotides, the CDR3 is TGTGCCAGCAGCTTGCAGGGTAATTGGGGCTACACCTTC.

The V call is TRBV27, the J call TRBJ2-5, with D tentatively TRBD2 (6 bases). The germline gives CDR1 MNHEY, CDR2 SMNVEV (reference sequence). The CDR3 contains 17 residues. V was shortened by 6 bases and J by 2 bases, with 22 bases between the two germline ends. CDR3 protein: CASSSFYTGVPQETQYF. The CDR3 DNA sequence: TGTGCCAGCAGCTCATTTTATACGGGGGTCCCACAAGAGACCCAGTACTTC.

The gene calls are TRBV10-3 and TRBJ1-2; the D gene is possibly TRBD1 (5 bases). V lost 8 bases to trimming and J lost 0 bases, with 13 bases between them. CDR1 ENHRY and CDR2 SYGVKD come from the germline V gene. The CDR3 runs to 14 residues. The CDR3 here is CAIPSGDSNYGYTF. The CDR3 DNA is TGTGCCATCCCCTCGGGGGACTCTAACTATGGCTACACCTTC.

In DNA, the CDR3 is TGTGCCAGCAGCGTTAGCGGGCAGGCCGGGGAGCTGTTTTTT. Translating gives CASSVSGQAGELFF. The chain carries TRBV7-7 and TRBJ2-2, with TRBD2 identical over 7 bases. The CDR3 is 14 amino acids. The J segment lost 6 bases and the V segment lost 5 bases, leaving 6 bases of the junction unmatched. Germline values: CDR1 SSHAT, CDR2 FNYEAQ (reference sequence).

This clone was recorded only once. The rearrangement joins TRBV5-1 to TRBJ2-5; 13 bases align to TRBD2. The CDR3 consists of 17 residues. Trimming at V came to 3 bases and at J to 7 bases, leaving 12 bases not matched to a gene. Germline V gene sequence: CDR1 SGHRS, CDR2 YFSETQ. The CDR3 coding sequence is TGCGCCAGCAGCTCCTTAACCGGGACTAGCGGGAAGTCGACCCAGTACTTC. It codes for CASSSLTGTSGKSTQYF.

This chain joins TRBV6-1 and TRBJ2-7, with 7 bases matching TRBD1. The CDR3 runs to 12 residues. The germline V gene has CDR1 MNHNS and CDR2 SASEGT. V was clipped by 7 bases and J by 5 bases; unmatched bases: 5. CDR3 loop: CASTDRVNEQYF. Written as DNA, the CDR3 is TGTGCCAGCACCGACAGGGTCAACGAGCAGTACTTC.